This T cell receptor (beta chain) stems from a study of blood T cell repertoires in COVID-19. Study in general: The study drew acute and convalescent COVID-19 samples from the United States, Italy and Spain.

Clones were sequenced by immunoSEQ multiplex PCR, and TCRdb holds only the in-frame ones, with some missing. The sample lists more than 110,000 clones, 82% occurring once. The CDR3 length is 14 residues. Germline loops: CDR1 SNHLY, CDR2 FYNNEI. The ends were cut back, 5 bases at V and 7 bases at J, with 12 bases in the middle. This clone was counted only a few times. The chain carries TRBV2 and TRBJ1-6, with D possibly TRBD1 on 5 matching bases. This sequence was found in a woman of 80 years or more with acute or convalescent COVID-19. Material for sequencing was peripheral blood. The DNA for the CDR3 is TGTGCCAGCAGTTCCAGGGTCTTGAATTCACCCCTCCACTTT. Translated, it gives CASSSRVLNSPLHF.